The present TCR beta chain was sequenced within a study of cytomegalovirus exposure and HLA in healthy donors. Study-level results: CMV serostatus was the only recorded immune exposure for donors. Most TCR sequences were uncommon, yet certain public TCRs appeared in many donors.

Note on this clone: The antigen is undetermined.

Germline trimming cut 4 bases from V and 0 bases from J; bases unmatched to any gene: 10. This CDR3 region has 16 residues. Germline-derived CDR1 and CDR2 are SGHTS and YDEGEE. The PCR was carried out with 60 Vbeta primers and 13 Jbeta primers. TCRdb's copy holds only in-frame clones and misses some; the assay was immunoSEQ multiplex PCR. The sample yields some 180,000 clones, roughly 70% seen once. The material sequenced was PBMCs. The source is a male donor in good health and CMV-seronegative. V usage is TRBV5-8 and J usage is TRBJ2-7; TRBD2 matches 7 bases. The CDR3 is CASSPTKRGYSYEQYF. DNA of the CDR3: TGTGCCAGCAGCCCCACAAAGCGGGGCTACTCCTACGAGCAGTACTTC.